This T cell receptor (beta chain) was sequenced in a study of identical twins. Study-level points and caveats: For cord blood, abundant beta clonotypes had fewer insertions, unlike memory repertoires, which showed none.

The table lists this clonotype with a few counts. Its antigen is not known. One entry per CDR3 protein, called by TCRdb with MiXCR from the 5' RACE reads. This table has more than 1.5 million distinct CDR3 sequences, 25% to 35% appearing once. The length of the CDR3 is 13 residues. Trimming cost V 2 bases and J 5 bases, with 7 bases left between them. Germline loops: CDR1 SGHVS, CDR2 FQNEAQ. The chain is built from TRBV7-8 and TRBJ2-1; D is uncertain. The specimen was cord blood. This sequence was found in a newborn girl in good health. The CDR3 region has the DNA TGTGCCAGCAGCTTATACAAGAACAATGAGCAGTTCTTC. Translation gives CASSLYKNNEQFF. Filled out from reference TRBV7-8 and TRBJ2-1, the complete variable domain reads GAGVSQSPRYKVAKRGQDVALRCDPISGHVSLFWYQQALGQGPEFLTYFQNEAQLDKSGLPSDRFFAERPEGSVSTLKIQRTQQEDSAVYLCASSLYKNNEQFFGPGTRLTVL.